This T cell receptor beta chain was recorded in a study of T cells in tuberculosis. Regarding the study as a whole: Smaller distances to GMM-specific TCRs suggested their expansion in active tuberculosis.

TCRdb keeps only in-frame clones here, not all; method: immunoSEQ multiplex PCR. The sample records around 25,000 clones, 85% to 95% being singletons. Turning to this clone: As yet, its antigen is unknown.

Each donor contributed about 100,000 T cells on average, unsorted. Material for sequencing was PBMCs. This TCR was sampled from a donor under 30 with latent tuberculosis or without tuberculosis infection. Some clones in this sample may be carry-over from other donors' samples.

CDR3 protein: CASSLGSGGSSYEQYF. The CDR3 nucleotides are TGCGCCAGCAGCTTGGGTAGCGGGGGCAGCTCCTACGAGCAGTACTTC. The chain has TRBV5-1 and TRBJ2-7; 9 positions match TRBD2. The CDR3 spans 16 residues. V lost 0 bases, J lost 0 bases, and 4 bases stayed unmatched. Per germline, CDR1 SGHRS and CDR2 YFSETQ.